Detailed here is one T cell receptor (beta chain). No antigen is known for it. This sample is part of a study of long-term antiretroviral therapy in people with HIV. Researchers ran immunoSEQ v3.0 at survey level. Profiling relied on immunoSEQ multiplex PCR, and the TCRdb table lists in-frame clones only, not all of them. The repertoire holds under 50,000 clones, with 86% as singletons. Study-level points and caveats: Blood was collected between about 2004 and 2017, possibly under older ART regimens. Pre-ART clonal expansions dominated every time point's repertoire.

The CDR3 length is 17 residues. Germline CDR1 LGHNA, CDR2 YSLEER. Trimming removed 1 base from V and 2 bases from J, with 17 bases in between. The specimen comprised unsorted PBMCs, sampled 1.2 years after starting antiretroviral therapy. The TCR was taken from a woman between 50 and 59 years old with HIV. This chain connects TRBV4-3 to TRBJ1-2, with D maybe TRBD1 (6 bases). The CDR3 DNA sequence: TGCGCCAGCAGCCAAGGTCTAGGGTCACAGGGCAACTATGGCTACACCTTC. It encodes CASSQGLGSQGNYGYTF.